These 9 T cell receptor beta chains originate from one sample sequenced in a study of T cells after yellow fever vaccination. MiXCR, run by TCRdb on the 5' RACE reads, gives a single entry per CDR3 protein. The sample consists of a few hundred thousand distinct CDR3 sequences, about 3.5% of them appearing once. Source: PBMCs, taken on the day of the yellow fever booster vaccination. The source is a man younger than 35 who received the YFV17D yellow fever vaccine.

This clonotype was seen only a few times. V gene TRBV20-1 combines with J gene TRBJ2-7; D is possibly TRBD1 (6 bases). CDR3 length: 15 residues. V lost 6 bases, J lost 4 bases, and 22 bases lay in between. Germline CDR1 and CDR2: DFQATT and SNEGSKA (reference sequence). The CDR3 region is CSALLPGRTDYEQYF. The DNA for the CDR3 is TGCAGTGCACTCCTCCCGGGCAGGACAGATTACGAGCAGTACTTC.

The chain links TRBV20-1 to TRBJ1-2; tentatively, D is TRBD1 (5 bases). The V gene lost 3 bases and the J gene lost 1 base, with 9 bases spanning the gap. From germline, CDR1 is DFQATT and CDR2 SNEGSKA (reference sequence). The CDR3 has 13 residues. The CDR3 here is CSASLGGNYGYTF. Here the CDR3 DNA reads TGCAGTGCTAGCCTGGGGGGTAACTATGGCTACACCTTC.

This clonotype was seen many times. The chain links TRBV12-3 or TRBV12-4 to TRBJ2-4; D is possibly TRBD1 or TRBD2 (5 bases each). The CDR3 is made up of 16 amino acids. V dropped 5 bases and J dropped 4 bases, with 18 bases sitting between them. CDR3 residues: CASSLGFGTEKNIQYF. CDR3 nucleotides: TGTGCCAGCAGTCTTGGATTCGGGACCGAGAAAAACATTCAGTACTTC.

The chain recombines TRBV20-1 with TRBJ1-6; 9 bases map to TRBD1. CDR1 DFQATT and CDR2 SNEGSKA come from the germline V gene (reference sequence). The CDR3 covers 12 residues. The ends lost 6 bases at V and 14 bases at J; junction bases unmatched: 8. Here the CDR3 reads CSARDRVPTLHF. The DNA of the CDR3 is TGCAGTGCCAGGGACAGGGTGCCAACCCTCCACTTT.

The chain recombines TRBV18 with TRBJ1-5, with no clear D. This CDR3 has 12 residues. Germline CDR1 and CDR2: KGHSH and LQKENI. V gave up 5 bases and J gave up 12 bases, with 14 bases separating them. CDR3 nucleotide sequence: TGTGCCAGCTCAAGGACGGGAGTTAACCAGCATTTT. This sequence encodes CASSRTGVNQHF.

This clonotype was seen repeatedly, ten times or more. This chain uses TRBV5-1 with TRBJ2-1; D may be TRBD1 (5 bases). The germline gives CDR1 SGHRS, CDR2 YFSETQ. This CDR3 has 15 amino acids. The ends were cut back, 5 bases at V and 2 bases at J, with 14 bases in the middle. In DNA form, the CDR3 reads TGCGCCAGCAGTTCCCAGGGTCAAGCCTACAATGAGCAGTTCTTC. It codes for CASSSQGQAYNEQFF.

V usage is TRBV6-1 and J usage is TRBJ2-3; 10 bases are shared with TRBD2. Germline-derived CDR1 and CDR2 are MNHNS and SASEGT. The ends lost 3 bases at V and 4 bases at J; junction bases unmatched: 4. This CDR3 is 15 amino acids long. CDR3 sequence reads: CASSDTSGVPDTQYF. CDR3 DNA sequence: TGTGCCAGCAGTGATACTAGCGGGGTCCCAGATACGCAGTATTTT.

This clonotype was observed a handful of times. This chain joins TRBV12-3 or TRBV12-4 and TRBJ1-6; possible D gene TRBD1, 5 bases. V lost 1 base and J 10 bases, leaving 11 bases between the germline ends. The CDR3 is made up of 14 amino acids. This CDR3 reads CASSLGGARSPLHF. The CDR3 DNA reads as TGTGCCAGCAGTTTAGGGGGCGCCCGGTCACCCCTCCACTTT.

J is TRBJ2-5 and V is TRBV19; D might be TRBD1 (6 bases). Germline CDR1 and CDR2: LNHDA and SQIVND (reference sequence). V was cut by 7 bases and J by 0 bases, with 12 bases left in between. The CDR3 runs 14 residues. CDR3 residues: CASNTWDNQETQYF. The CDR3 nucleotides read TGTGCCAGTAACACTTGGGACAACCAAGAGACCCAGTACTTC.